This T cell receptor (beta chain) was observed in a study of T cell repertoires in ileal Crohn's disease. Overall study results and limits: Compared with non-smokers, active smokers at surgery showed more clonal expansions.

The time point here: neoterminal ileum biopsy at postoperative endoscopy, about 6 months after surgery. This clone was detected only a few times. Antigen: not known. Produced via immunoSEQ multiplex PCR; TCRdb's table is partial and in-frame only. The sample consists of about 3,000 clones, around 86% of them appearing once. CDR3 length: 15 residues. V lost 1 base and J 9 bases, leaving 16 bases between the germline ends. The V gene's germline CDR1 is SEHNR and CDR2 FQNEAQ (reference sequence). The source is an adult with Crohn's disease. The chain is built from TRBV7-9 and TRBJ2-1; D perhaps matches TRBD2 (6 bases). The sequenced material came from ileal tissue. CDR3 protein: CASSLGGGRAGEQFF. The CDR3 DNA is TGTGCCAGCAGCTTAGGGGGAGGACGGGCCGGTGAGCAGTTCTTC.